These T cell receptor beta chains were read from a single sample in a study of T-cell reconstitution after alpha-beta-depleted transplantation in children. TCRdb reanalysed the PCR reads using MiXCR and keeps one entry per CDR3 protein. This table holds some 500,000 distinct CDR3 sequences, approximately 29% found once. The material sequenced was PBMCs from the stem cell graft donor, taken from the stem cell graft. These receptors all stem from a human donor who donated a stem cell graft to a child with aplastic anemia. The CDR3 runs from the conserved cysteine through the conserved F or W. Fields, in order: V gene, J gene, CDR3 protein.

>TRBV5-8|TRBJ1-5
CASSFALLGESNQPQHF
>TRBV6-5|TRBJ2-2
CASSYSRELTGELFF
>TRBV6-4|TRBJ2-5
CASSDVAGKTQYF
>TRBV28|TRBJ2-7
CASSSLRLREIPYEQYF
>TRBV25-1|TRBJ1-6
CASSEKVGVSPLHF
>TRBV7-3|TRBJ1-2
CARNGQLNLIWRTNYGYTF
>TRBV2|TRBJ2-7
CASSEQPSYEQYF
>TRBV5-1|TRBJ1-3
CASRIQLGDTIYF
>TRBV7-2|TRBJ1-1
CASSLHTAMNTEAFF
>TRBV5-1|TRBJ2-1
CASSPGGSGSSYNEQFF
>TRBV28|TRBJ1-6
CASSLPRNYSPLHF
>TRBV5-1|TRBJ1-1
CASSLDRQLTEAFF
>TRBV20-1|TRBJ2-1
CSLQGNSYNEQFF
>TRBV12-3/TRBV12-4|TRBJ1-4
CASRDGQSREKLFF